The 5 T cell receptor beta chains below all came from one sample that was sequenced in a study of radiotherapy plus CTLA-4 blockade in lung cancer. Sequencing used immunoSEQ multiplex PCR; TCRdb keeps in-frame clones, though not all of them. Seen here are over 70,000 clones, 75% to 90% observed once, and the top ten hold about 2%. The source was peripheral blood, collected from a patient treated with radiotherapy plus ipilimumab. These receptors originate from a human donor with non-small cell lung cancer who had a partial response to radiotherapy plus ipilimumab.

The chain employs TRBV9 and TRBJ2-5, with D possibly matching TRBD2 (5 bases). Germline V lookup: CDR1 SGDLS, CDR2 YYNGEE. Trimming shortened V by 3 bases and J by 2 bases, and 14 bases separated the two germline ends. CDR3 length equals 15 residues. The CDR3 sequence: CASSAPDTGQETQYF. CDR3 nucleotides: TGTGCCAGCAGCGCACCGGATACGGGACAAGAGACCCAGTACTTC.

This chain uses TRBV27 with TRBJ2-7; 7 bases line up with TRBD1. The V gene's germline CDR1 is MNHEY and CDR2 SMNVEV (reference sequence). V lost 10 bases, J lost 4 bases, and 13 bases stayed unmatched. The CDR3 runs to 14 residues. CDR3 amino acids: CAKNQEDRTYEQYF. DNA of the CDR3: TGTGCCAAGAATCAGGAGGACAGGACTTACGAGCAGTACTTC.

This chain uses TRBV6-5 with TRBJ1-2; the match to TRBD1 covers 7 bases. This CDR3 contains 15 residues. Per the germline V gene, CDR1 is MNHEY and CDR2 is SVGAGI. With 6 bases clipped from V and 0 bases from J, the junction kept 7 bases outside the gene matches. DNA for the CDR3: TGTGCCAGCAGCCGCCCCGGACAGGCTAACTATGGCTACACCTTC. Encoded protein: CASSRPGQANYGYTF.

The chain uses TRBV14 and TRBJ1-1; D remains unclear. V was pared by 3 bases and J by 1 base, with 6 bases between. Germline V lookup: CDR1 SGHDN, CDR2 FVKESK. The CDR3 covers 13 residues. The CDR3: CASSQLKNTEAFF. The CDR3 DNA is TGTGCCAGCAGCCAGCTAAAGAACACTGAAGCTTTCTTT. Using reference TRBV14 and TRBJ1-1 for the parts outside the CDR3, the full variable domain is EAGVTQFPSHSVIEKGQTVTLRCDPISGHDNLYWYRRVMGKEIKFLLHFVKESKQDESGMPNNRFLAERTGGTYSTLKVQPAELEDSGVYFCASSQLKNTEAFFGQGTRLTVV.

With regard to this clone: At one boundary the junction diverges from the germline segment, which might be a read error. The chain carries TRBV7-7 and TRBJ2-3; perhaps TRBD2 as D (5 bases). CDR3 length: 16 residues. Germline V gene lookup returns CDR1 SSHAT and CDR2 FNYEAQ (reference sequence). The chain's CDR3 is CASSLVSGNPTDTQYF. For the CDR3, the DNA is TGTGCTAGCAGCTTAGTGTCCGGGAACCCAACAGATACGCAGTATTTT.